A single sample is the source of the 18 T cell receptor beta chains below, sequenced in a study of post-analysis software for immune sequencing data. Study-wide results and caveats: TRBV5-6, TRBV5-1 and TRBV20-1 were among four to six TRBV segments more frequent in patients than controls.

Unique molecular identifiers had been added to the TCR beta cDNA libraries. TCRdb reprocessed the PCR reads via MiXCR and lists one record per CDR3 protein. The data hold fewer than 550,000 distinct CDR3 sequences, with less than 40% observed a single time. Which antigens these TCRs recognize remains unknown. Material: blood. These receptors all stem from a girl aged 2-17 years with multiple sclerosis.

This clonotype turned up a few times. This rearrangement joins TRBV9 to TRBJ1-1, with D maybe TRBD1 (6 bases). The CDR3 covers 16 residues. Germline-derived CDR1 and CDR2 are SGDLS and YYNGEE. Trimming stripped 0 bases from V and 3 bases from J, with 15 bases between. The CDR3 sequence is CASSVGGGATDTEAFF. The CDR3 DNA sequence: TGTGCCAGCAGCGTAGGAGGGGGGGCGACGGACACTGAAGCTTTCTTT.

This clonotype turned up a few times. The chain uses TRBV11-2 and TRBJ2-3; perhaps D is TRBD1 or TRBD2 (6 bases each). CDR3 size: 17 residues. V was cut by 3 bases and J by 0 bases, with 16 bases left in between. Germline values: CDR1 SGHAT, CDR2 FQNNGV. The CDR3 nucleotides are TGTGCCAGCAGCTTTCTCCCGGGGGCGACTAGCACAGATACGCAGTATTTT. It yields the protein CASSFLPGATSTDTQYF.

This chain connects TRBV20-1 to TRBJ2-1; D unclear. Germline loops: CDR1 DFQATT, CDR2 SNEGSKA (reference sequence). The CDR3 is made up of 11 amino acids. The V end was cut by 3 bases, the J end by 9 bases, with 9 bases between. The CDR3 nucleotides are TGCAGTGCTAGCTGGGTCACTGAGCAGTTCTTC. Amino acid sequence: CSASWVTEQFF.

The chain is built from TRBV20-1 and TRBJ1-2; D remains unclear. The V end lost 0 bases, the J end lost 2 bases, and 16 bases lay between the germline ends. The CDR3 consists of 16 residues. Germline CDR1 is DFQATT and CDR2 is SNEGSKA (reference sequence). CDR3 bases: TGCAGTGCTAGAGACAACTCCCCCGGGGAAAACTATGGCTACACCTTC. This sequence encodes CSARDNSPGENYGYTF.

This sequence joins TRBV6-1 and TRBJ1-2; D gene unclear. This CDR3 spans 14 amino acids. V was pared by 0 bases and J by 3 bases, with 8 bases between. Germline CDR1 and CDR2: MNHNS and SASEGT. CDR3 loop: CASSEATADYGYTF. CDR3 DNA: TGTGCCAGCAGTGAAGCTACGGCGGACTATGGCTACACCTTC.

This clonotype was seen a handful of times. The V call is TRBV29-1, the J call TRBJ1-1; 9 bases fit TRBD1. Per germline, CDR1 SQVTM and CDR2 ANQGSEA. J was trimmed by 3 bases and V by 4 bases; bases with no gene match: 3. The CDR3 runs 13 residues. CDR3 amino acids: CSVGDRDDTEAFF. DNA for the CDR3: TGCAGCGTTGGGGACAGGGATGACACTGAAGCTTTCTTT.

This chain uses TRBV11-1 with TRBJ2-7, with 7 positions matching TRBD2. The germline gives CDR1 SGHAT, CDR2 FQDESV (reference sequence). This CDR3 has 16 residues. Trimming took 1 base from V and 4 from J; bases not matched to a gene: 10. The CDR3 DNA follows: TGTGCCAGCAGCTTAGTTTCGACGGGAGGATTGTACGAGCAGTACTTC. Encoded protein: CASSLVSTGGLYEQYF. The full variable domain, rest sourced from reference TRBV11-1 and TRBJ2-7, is EAEVAQSPRYKITEKSQAVAFWCDPISGHATLYWYRQILGQGPELLVQFQDESVVDDSQLPKDRFSAERLKGVDSTLKIQPAELGDSAMYLCASSLVSTGGLYEQYFGPGTRLTVT.

This chain links TRBV12-3 or TRBV12-4 with TRBJ2-7, with D possibly matching TRBD1 (5 bases). This CDR3 is 15 amino acids long. Trimming cost V 5 bases and J 2 bases, with 16 bases left between them. The CDR3 reads CASSLEGAVPYEQYF. The CDR3, as DNA: TGTGCCAGCAGTCTCGAAGGGGCGGTCCCCTACGAGCAGTACTTC.

The gene calls are TRBV6-1 and TRBJ1-1; 9 positions match TRBD1. Unmatched junction bases numbered 5, after V lost 4 bases and J lost 5 bases. CDR1 and CDR2 (germline): MNHNS, SASEGT. The CDR3 is 14 residues long. The CDR3 sequence is CASSGTGEETEAFF. For the CDR3, the DNA is TGTGCCAGCAGTGGGACAGGGGAGGAGACTGAAGCTTTCTTT.

V is TRBV7-8 and J is TRBJ2-3, with D possibly TRBD2 on 5 matching bases. The V end was cut by 1 base, the J end by 0 bases, with 11 bases between. Germline assignment: CDR1 SGHVS and CDR2 FQNEAQ. The CDR3 extends over 16 amino acids. CDR3 protein: CASSLGPEASTDTQYF. CDR3 sequence (DNA): TGTGCCAGCAGCTTAGGGCCGGAGGCTAGCACAGATACGCAGTATTTT.

The chain carries TRBV6-1 and TRBJ2-5; D might be TRBD1 or TRBD2, each matching 5 bases. The last part of the DNA fits TRBJ2-4 better; the J call may be wrong. Germline CDR1 and CDR2: MNHNS and SASEGT. The CDR3 runs to 14 residues. CDR3 sequence (DNA): TGTGCCAGCGGCGCCTCCGGGACCCCGGACATTCAGTACTTC. Translating gives CASGASGTPDIQYF.

This clonotype was recorded a few times. This chain uses TRBV3-1 with TRBJ2-1, with 9 positions matching TRBD2. Unmatched junction bases numbered 9, after V lost 3 bases and J lost 6 bases. Germline V gene sequence: CDR1 LGHDT, CDR2 YNNKEL (reference sequence). The CDR3 is 16 amino acids. The CDR3 DNA reads as TGTGCCAGCAGCCACCCTAGCGCGGGAGGGGTCAATGAGCAGTTCTTC. Translation: CASSHPSAGGVNEQFF.

This clonotype has only a few counts. The V call is TRBV24-1, the J call TRBJ2-2, with 8 bases lining up with TRBD1. The CDR3 consists of 18 residues. The germline V gene has CDR1 KGHDR and CDR2 SFDVKD. With 1 base clipped from V and 4 bases from J, the junction kept 10 bases outside the gene matches. CDR3 in DNA: TGTGCCACCAGTGATTTCCGGACAGGGCGGAGTGTCACCGGGGAGCTGTTTTTT. Residues: CATSDFRTGRSVTGELFF.

This chain uses TRBV6-6 with TRBJ2-2; D may be TRBD1 or TRBD2 (5 bases each). V was pared by 11 bases and J by 6 bases, with 13 bases between. CDR3 size: 12 residues. Germline assignment: CDR1 MNHNY and CDR2 SVGAGI (reference sequence). The CDR3 nucleotides read TGTGCCTACTCGGGGCACCCCGGGGAGCTGTTTTTT. Its protein is CAYSGHPGELFF.

This clonotype was seen a handful of times. The genes are TRBV5-1 and TRBJ2-6; 7 positions match TRBD1. Trimming cost V 4 bases and J 0 bases; bases outside gene matches: 13. The CDR3 loop spans 19 amino acids. Germline lookup yields CDR1 SGHRS and CDR2 YFSETQ. The CDR3 loop reads CASSRHRQGQTSGANVLTF. CDR3 DNA sequence: TGCGCCAGCAGCCGTCACCGACAGGGCCAAACCTCTGGGGCCAACGTCCTGACTTTC.

The chain is built from TRBV29-1 and TRBJ1-4; 7 bases are a match to TRBD1. The V gene end was trimmed by 7 bases and the J gene end by 0 bases; junction bases not matched to a gene: 5. CDR1 SQVTM and CDR2 ANQGSEA come from the germline V gene. This CDR3 spans 14 amino acids. The CDR3 here is CSAGDRTTNEKLFF. CDR3 in DNA: TGCAGCGCTGGGGACAGAACAACTAATGAAAAACTGTTTTTT. The full variable domain, with the rest looked up from reference TRBV29-1 and TRBJ1-4, is SAVISQKPSRDICQRGTSLTIQCQVDSQVTMMFWYRQQPGQSLTLIATANQGSEATYESGFVIDKFPISRPNLTFSTLTVSNMSPEDSSIYLCSAGDRTTNEKLFFGSGTQLSVL.

This CDR3 is CASSYFTGLAGEPYEQYF. The CDR3 DNA reads as TGTGCCAGCAGTTACTTTACCGGACTAGCGGGGGAACCCTACGAGCAGTACTTC. This chain uses TRBV6-5 with TRBJ2-7; TRBD2 matches at 13 bases. Germline CDR1 MNHEY, CDR2 SVGAGI. V dropped 1 base and J dropped 2; count of bases not matched to a gene: 8. There are 18 residues in the CDR3.

This clonotype was counted between two and nine times. This chain links TRBV20-1 with TRBJ1-1; D remains unclear. This CDR3 is built from 14 residues. Germline CDR1 DFQATT, CDR2 SNEGSKA (reference sequence). The V and J ends lost 1 base and 1 base respectively, with 10 bases between them. CDR3 sequence: CSARVTDRNTEAFF. CDR3 coding DNA: TGCAGTGCTAGAGTTACGGATAGGAACACTGAAGCTTTCTTT.